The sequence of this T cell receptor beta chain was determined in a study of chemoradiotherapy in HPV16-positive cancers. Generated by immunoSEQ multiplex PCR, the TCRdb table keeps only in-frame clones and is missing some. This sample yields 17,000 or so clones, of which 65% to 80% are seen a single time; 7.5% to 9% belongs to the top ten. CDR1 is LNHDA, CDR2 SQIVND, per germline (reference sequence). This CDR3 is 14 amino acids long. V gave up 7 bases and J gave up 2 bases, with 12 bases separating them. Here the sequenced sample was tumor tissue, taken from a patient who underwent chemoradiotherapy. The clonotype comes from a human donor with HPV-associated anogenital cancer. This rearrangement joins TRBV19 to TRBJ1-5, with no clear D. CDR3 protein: CASKGGGGNQPQHF. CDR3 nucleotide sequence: TGTGCCAGTAAGGGAGGCGGGGGCAATCAGCCCCAGCATTTT.